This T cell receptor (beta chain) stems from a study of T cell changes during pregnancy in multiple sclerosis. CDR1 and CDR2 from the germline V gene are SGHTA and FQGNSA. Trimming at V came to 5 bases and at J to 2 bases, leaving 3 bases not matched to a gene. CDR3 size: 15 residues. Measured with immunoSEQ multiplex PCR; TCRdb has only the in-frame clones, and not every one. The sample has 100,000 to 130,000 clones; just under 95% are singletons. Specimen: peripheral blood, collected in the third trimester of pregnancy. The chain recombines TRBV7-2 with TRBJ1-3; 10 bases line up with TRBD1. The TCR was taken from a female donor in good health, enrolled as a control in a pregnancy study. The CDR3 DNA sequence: TGTGCCAGCAGCCGGGACAGGGGTCCTGGAAACACCATATATTTT. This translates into CASSRDRGPGNTIYF.